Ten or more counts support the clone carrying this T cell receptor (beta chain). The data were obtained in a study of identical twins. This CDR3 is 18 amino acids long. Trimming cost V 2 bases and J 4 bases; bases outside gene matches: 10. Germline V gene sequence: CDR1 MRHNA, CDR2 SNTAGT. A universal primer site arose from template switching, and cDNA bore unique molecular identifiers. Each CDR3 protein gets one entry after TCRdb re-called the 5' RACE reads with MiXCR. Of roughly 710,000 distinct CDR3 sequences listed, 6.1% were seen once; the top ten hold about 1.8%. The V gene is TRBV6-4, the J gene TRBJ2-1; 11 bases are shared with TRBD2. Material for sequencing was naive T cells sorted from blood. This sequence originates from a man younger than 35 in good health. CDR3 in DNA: TGTGCCAGCAGTGACCTAGCGGGAGGAGCCGTGGGTTACAATGAGCAGTTCTTC. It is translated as CASSDLAGGAVGYNEQFF.